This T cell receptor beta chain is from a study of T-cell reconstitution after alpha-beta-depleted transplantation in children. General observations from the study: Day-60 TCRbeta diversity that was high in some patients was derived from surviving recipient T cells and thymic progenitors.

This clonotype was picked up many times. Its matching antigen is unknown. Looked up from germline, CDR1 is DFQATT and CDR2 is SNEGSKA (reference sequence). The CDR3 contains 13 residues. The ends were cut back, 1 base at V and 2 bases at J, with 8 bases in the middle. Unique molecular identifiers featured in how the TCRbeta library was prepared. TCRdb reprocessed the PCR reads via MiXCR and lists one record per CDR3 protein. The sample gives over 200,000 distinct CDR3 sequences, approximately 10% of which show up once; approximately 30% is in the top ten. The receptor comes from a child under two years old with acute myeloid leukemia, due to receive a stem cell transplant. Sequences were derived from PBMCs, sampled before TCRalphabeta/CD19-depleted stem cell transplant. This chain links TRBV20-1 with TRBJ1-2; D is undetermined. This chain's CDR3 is CSARVGSNYGYTF. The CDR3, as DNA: TGCAGTGCTAGAGTCGGCAGCAACTATGGCTACACCTTC.